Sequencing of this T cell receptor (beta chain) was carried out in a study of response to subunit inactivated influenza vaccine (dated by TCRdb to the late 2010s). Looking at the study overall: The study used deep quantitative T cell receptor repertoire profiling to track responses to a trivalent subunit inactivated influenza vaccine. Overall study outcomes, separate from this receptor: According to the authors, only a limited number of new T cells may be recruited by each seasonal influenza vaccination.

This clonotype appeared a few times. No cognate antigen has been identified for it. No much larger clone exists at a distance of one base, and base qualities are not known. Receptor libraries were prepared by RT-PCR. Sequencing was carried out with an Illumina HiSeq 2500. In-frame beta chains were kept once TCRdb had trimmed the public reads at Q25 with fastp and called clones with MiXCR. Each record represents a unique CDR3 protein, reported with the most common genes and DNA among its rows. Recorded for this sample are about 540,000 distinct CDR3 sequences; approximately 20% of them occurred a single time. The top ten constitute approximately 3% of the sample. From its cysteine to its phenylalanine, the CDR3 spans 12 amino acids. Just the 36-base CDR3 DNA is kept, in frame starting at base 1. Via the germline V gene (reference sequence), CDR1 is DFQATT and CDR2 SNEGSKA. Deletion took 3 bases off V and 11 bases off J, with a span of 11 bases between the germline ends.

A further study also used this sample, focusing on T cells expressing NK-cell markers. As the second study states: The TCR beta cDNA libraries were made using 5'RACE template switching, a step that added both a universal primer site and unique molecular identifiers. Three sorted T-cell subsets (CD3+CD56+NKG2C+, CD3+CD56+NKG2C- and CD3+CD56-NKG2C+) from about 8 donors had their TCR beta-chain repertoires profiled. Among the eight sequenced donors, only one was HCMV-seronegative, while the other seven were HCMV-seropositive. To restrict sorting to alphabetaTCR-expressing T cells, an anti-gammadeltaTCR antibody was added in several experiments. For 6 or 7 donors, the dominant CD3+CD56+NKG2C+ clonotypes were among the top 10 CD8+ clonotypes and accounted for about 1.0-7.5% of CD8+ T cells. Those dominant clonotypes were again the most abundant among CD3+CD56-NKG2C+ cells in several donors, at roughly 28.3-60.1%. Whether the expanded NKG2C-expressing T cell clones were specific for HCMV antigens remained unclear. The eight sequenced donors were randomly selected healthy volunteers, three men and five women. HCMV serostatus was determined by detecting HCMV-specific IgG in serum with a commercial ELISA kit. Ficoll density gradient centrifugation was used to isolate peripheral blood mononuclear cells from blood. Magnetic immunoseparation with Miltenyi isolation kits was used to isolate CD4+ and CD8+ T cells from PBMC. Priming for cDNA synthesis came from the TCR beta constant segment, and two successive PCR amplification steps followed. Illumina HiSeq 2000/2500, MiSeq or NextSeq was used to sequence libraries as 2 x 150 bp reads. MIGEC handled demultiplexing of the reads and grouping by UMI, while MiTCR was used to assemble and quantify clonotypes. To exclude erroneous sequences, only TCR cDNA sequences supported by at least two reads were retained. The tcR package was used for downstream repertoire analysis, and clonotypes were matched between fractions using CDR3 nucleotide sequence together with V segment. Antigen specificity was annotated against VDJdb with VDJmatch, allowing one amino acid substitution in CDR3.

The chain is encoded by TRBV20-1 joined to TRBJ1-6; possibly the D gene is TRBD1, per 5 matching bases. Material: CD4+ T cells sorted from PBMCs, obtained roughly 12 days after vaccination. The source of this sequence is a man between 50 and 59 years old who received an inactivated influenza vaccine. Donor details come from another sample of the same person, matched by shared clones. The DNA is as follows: TGCAGTGCTAGTCAGGGTGGAGCACCCCTCCACTTT. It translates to CSASQGGAPLHF.